This T cell receptor (beta chain) was found in a study of beta chain features in type 1 diabetes. The germline CDR1 and CDR2 sequences are SEHNR and FQNEAQ (reference sequence). This CDR3 has 14 residues. V dropped 4 bases and J dropped 1 base, with 11 bases sitting between them. The study's findings and limits: In every one of the four CD4+ subsets, TCRB CDR3s were moderately but significantly shorter in Type 1 diabetes patients. PCR could preferentially amplify shorter templates, alike in patients and controls.

cDNA synthesis used the whole RNA isolate, giving expressed TCRB sequences. Method: immunoSEQ multiplex PCR; TCRdb's copy keeps in-frame clones and lacks some. Counted here are 500,000 to 650,000 clones, 9.5% to 15% occurring once; the ten biggest clones make up around 0.12%. Regarding this clone: As yet, its antigen is unknown.

The chain recombines TRBV7-9 with TRBJ2-7; weak D call: TRBD1 (5 bases). Source material: naive CD4+ T cells from blood. The clonotype originates from a man aged 25 to 40 with type 1 diabetes. DNA of the CDR3: TGTGCCAGCAGCTCAGGGCACAAGTCCTACGAGCAGTACTTC. It encodes CASSSGHKSYEQYF.